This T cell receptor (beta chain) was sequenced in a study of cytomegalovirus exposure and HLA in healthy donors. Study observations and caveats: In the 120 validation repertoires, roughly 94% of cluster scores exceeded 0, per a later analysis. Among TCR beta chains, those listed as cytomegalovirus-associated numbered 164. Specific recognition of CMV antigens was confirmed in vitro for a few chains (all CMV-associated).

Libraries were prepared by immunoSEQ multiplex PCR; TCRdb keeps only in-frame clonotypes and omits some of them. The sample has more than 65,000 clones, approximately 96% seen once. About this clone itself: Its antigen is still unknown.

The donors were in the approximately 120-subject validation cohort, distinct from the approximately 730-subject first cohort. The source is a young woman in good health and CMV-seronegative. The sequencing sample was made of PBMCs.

The CDR3 spells CASSQVGGVTTRRGGNTIYF. CDR3 nucleotide sequence: TGCGCCAGCAGCCAAGTTGGAGGGGTGACCACCCGGAGGGGCGGAAACACCATATATTTT. The rearrangement uses TRBV4-1 and TRBJ1-3, with TRBD1 as a possible D gene (5 bases). With 1 base removed from V and 4 bases from J, the gap between germline ends came to 26 bases. Germline CDR1 MGHRA, CDR2 YSYEKL. The CDR3 runs 20 residues.